This T cell receptor beta chain comes out of a study of cytomegalovirus exposure and HLA in healthy donors. PCR employed 60 Vbeta and 13 Jbeta primers. Produced via immunoSEQ multiplex PCR; TCRdb's table is partial and in-frame only. The sample's table shows about 130,000 clones. The ends were cut back, 2 bases at V and 5 bases at J, with 9 bases in the middle. Germline V gene lookup returns CDR1 GTSNPN and CDR2 SVGIG (reference sequence). The CDR3 loop spans 13 amino acids. The J gene is TRBJ2-2, the V gene TRBV30, with a possible D match to TRBD2 (5 bases). Sequencing was done on a sample of PBMCs. This TCR derives from a woman aged 60-75 years in good health and CMV-seronegative. The CDR3 reads CAWSSRGTGELFF. The CDR3 region has the DNA TGTGCCTGGAGTTCTCGGGGTACCGGGGAGCTGTTTTTT.